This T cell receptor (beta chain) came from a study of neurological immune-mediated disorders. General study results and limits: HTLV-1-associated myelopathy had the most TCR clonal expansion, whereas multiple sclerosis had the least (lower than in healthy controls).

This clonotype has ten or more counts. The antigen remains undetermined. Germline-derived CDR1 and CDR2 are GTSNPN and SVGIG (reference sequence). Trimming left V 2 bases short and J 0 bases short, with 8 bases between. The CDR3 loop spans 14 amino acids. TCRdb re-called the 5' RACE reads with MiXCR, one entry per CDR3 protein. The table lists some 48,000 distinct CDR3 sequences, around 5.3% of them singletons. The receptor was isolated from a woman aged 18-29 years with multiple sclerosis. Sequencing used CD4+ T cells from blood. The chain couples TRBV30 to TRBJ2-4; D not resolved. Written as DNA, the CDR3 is TGTGCCTGGAGTTACTCACTAGCCAAAAACATTCAGTACTTC. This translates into CAWSYSLAKNIQYF.